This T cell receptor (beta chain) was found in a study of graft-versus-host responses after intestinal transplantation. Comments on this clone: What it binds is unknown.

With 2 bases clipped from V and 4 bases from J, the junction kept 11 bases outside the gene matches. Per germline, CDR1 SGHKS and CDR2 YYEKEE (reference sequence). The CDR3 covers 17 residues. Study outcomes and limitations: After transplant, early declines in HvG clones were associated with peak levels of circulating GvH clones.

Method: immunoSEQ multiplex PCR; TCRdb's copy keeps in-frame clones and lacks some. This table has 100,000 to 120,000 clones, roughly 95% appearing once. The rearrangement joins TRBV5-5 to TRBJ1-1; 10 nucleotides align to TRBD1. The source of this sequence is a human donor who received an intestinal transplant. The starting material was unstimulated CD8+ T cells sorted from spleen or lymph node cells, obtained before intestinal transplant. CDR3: CASSFGGQGTLSTEAFF. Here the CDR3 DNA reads TGTGCCAGCAGCTTTGGGGGACAGGGGACCCTGAGCACTGAAGCTTTCTTT.